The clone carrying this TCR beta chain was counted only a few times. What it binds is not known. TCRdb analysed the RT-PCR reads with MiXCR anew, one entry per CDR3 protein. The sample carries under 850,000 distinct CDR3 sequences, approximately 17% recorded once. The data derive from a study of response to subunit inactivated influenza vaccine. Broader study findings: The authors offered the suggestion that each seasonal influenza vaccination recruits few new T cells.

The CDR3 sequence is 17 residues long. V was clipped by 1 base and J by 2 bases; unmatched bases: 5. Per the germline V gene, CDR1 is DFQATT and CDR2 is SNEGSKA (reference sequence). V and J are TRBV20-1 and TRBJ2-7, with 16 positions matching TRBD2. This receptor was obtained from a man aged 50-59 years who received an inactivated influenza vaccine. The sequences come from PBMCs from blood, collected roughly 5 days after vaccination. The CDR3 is CSARVGGLAGGPYEQYF. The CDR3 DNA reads TGCAGTGCTAGAGTTGGGGGACTAGCGGGAGGGCCCTACGAGCAGTACTTC.